The next 25 T cell receptor beta chains were all read from a single sample in a study of shared clonotypes between healthy human individuals. Naive CD8 populations comprised CD45RO-negative cells positively selected for CCR7, excluding terminally differentiated effector memory CD45RA+ cells. Some clones are missing from TCRdb's copy, which holds only in-frame ones; the method was immunoSEQ multiplex PCR. The sample yields about 2.1 million clones, just under 95% seen once. Material for sequencing was naive CD8+ T cells from PBMCs. The receptors were gathered from a man between 18 and 35 years old in good health. Some clones in this sample may be carry-over from other donors' samples.

The chain couples TRBV7-8 to TRBJ2-2, with TRBD2 identical over 12 bases. V lost 5 bases to trimming and J lost 4 bases; unmatched junction nucleotides: 11. The CDR3 contains 18 residues. Germline CDR1 reads SGHVS; CDR2 reads FQNEAQ. The CDR3: CASSRLAGGPSGTGELFF. CDR3 in DNA: TGTGCCAGCAGCCGCCTAGCGGGAGGGCCTAGTGGCACCGGGGAGCTGTTTTTT.

The chain recombines TRBV6-5 with TRBJ1-2, with D hard to call. Trimming removed 8 bases at V and 5 bases at J, with 12 bases between. The germline V gene has CDR1 MNHEY and CDR2 SVGAGI. The CDR3 sequence is 12 residues long. In DNA form, the CDR3 reads TGTGCCAGCCGTCAGGACCTTTATGGCTACACCTTC. Translation: CASRQDLYGYTF.

The rearrangement joins TRBV2 to TRBJ2-7; 9 nucleotides match TRBD2. The CDR3 runs 17 residues. In germline, CDR1 is SNHLY, CDR2 FYNNEI. Unmatched junction bases numbered 12, after V lost 3 bases and J lost 3 bases. This chain's CDR3 is CASSDDLWREGNYEQYF. CDR3 DNA sequence: TGTGCCAGCAGTGATGACCTTTGGCGGGAGGGTAACTACGAGCAGTACTTC.

The chain joins TRBV28 to TRBJ2-7, with D possibly being TRBD2 (5 bases). This CDR3 contains 16 residues. The ends were cut back, 3 bases at V and 0 bases at J, with 15 bases in the middle. CDR1 is MDHEN, CDR2 SYDVKM, per germline. The chain's CDR3 is CASSFLAVGSSYEQYF. The CDR3 nucleotides are TGTGCCAGCAGTTTCTTGGCCGTGGGGAGCTCCTACGAGCAGTACTTC. The variable domain in full, completed from reference TRBV28 and TRBJ2-7, reads DVKVTQSSRYLVKRTGEKVFLECVQDMDHENMFWYRQDPGLGLRLIYFSYDVKMKEKGDIPEGYSVSREKKERFSLILESASTNQTSMYLCASSFLAVGSSYEQYFGPGTRLTVT.

The chain links TRBV19 to TRBJ1-1; TRBD1 agrees at 7 bases. From germline, CDR1 is LNHDA and CDR2 SQIVND (reference sequence). This CDR3 region has 13 residues. The junction had 2 bases not matched to a gene; V was cut back by 3 bases and J by 4 bases. The CDR3: CASSIDRATEAFF. The DNA of the CDR3 is TGTGCCAGTAGTATCGACAGGGCCACTGAAGCTTTCTTT.

The rearrangement uses TRBV9 and TRBJ2-2; D is possibly TRBD1 (6 bases). CDR3 length: 15 residues. Germline values: CDR1 SGDLS, CDR2 YYNGEE. V lost 0 bases and J 10 bases, leaving 16 bases between the germline ends. DNA of the CDR3: TGTGCCAGCAGCGTAGGACAGGCGGTCGTCGAGGAGCTGTTTTTT. Amino acid sequence: CASSVGQAVVEELFF.

This chain connects TRBV5-6 to TRBJ2-1; D not resolved. V was shortened by 1 base and J by 6 bases, with 14 bases between the two germline ends. CDR1 and CDR2 from the germline V gene are SGHDT and YYEEEE. The CDR3 runs 15 residues. CDR3 in DNA: TGTGCCAGCAGCTTGTGGTCTAGTGCCGGCAATGAGCAGTTCTTC. Residues: CASSLWSSAGNEQFF.

The CDR3: CATSGGQGPDTQYF. DNA of the CDR3: TGTGCCACCAGCGGGGGACAGGGGCCAGATACGCAGTATTTT. The chain employs TRBV15 and TRBJ2-3; 10 nucleotides agree with TRBD1. This CDR3 is built from 14 residues. The trim removed 5 bases at V and 4 bases at J, leaving 3 bases unmatched. Germline CDR1 and CDR2: LNHNV and YYDKDF (reference sequence).

V and J are TRBV5-5 and TRBJ1-1; D not certain. Germline V gene sequence: CDR1 SGHKS, CDR2 YYEKEE (reference sequence). Deletions cut 3 bases from V and 5 bases from J, with 20 bases between. The CDR3 sequence is 16 residues long. DNA for the CDR3: TGTGCCAGCAGCTGGAGTCAGGCGGTGGGTTGGACTGAAGCTTTCTTT. Residues: CASSWSQAVGWTEAFF. The full variable domain, rest sourced from reference TRBV5-5 and TRBJ1-1, is DAGVTQSPTHLIKTRGQQVTLRCSPISGHKSVSWYQQVLGQGPQFIFQYYEKEERGRGNFPDRFSARQFPNYSSELNVNALLLGDSALYLCASSWSQAVGWTEAFFGQGTRLTVV.

This chain uses TRBV4-1 with TRBJ2-7, with no clear D. The length of the CDR3 is 14 residues. CDR1 is MGHRA and CDR2 is YSYEKL in the germline V gene. Trimming took 0 bases from V and 7 from J, leaving 13 bases between them. The CDR3 DNA sequence: TGCGCCAGCAGCCAAGATCCAGGACCCGGGGAGCAGTACTTC. Its translation: CASSQDPGPGEQYF.

This clone was counted a single time. The chain links TRBV2 to TRBJ2-5; perhaps TRBD2 as D (6 bases). V lost 3 bases and J lost 5, with 16 bases in between. CDR3 length: 15 amino acids. The germline V gene encodes CDR1 SNHLY and CDR2 FYNNEI. For the CDR3, the DNA is TGTGCCAGCAGTGAGGGGTCGACTAGTTTTGAGACCCAGTACTTC. Residues: CASSEGSTSFETQYF. Based on the CDR3 plus reference TRBV2 and TRBJ2-5, the full variable domain is EPEVTQTPSHQVTQMGQEVILRCVPISNHLYFYWYRQILGQKVEFLVSFYNNEISEKSEIFDDQFSVERPDGSNFTLKIRSTKLEDSAMYFCASSEGSTSFETQYFGPGTRLLVL.

The J gene is TRBJ2-7, the V gene TRBV18; possible D gene TRBD2, 5 bases. V was cut by 3 bases and J by 2 bases, with 11 bases left in between. CDR1 and CDR2 from the germline V gene are KGHSH and LQKENI. The CDR3 is made up of 14 amino acids. In DNA form, the CDR3 reads TGTGCCAGCTCACCCACGTCGGGGACCTACGAGCAGTACTTC. This codes for CASSPTSGTYEQYF.

This chain joins TRBV11-2 and TRBJ1-1; D is uncertain. V was shortened by 4 bases and J by 4 bases, with 16 bases between the two germline ends. Germline CDR1 reads SGHAT; CDR2 reads FQNNGV. The CDR3 loop spans 15 amino acids. The CDR3 loop is CASSWYISTGTEAFF. CDR3 nucleotide sequence: TGTGCCAGCAGCTGGTATATTAGCACGGGCACTGAAGCTTTCTTT.

This chain joins TRBV9 and TRBJ2-1; D might be TRBD2 (6 bases). Trimming removed 0 bases at V and 4 bases at J, with 11 bases between. Looked up from germline, CDR1 is SGDLS and CDR2 is YYNGEE. The CDR3 sequence is 15 residues long. The CDR3 bases are TGTGCCAGCAGCGTAGTCCCGGGGAGGTACAATGAGCAGTTCTTC. Translation gives CASSVVPGRYNEQFF.

The genes are TRBV7-9 and TRBJ2-5; D is perhaps TRBD1 (6 bases). The germline V gene encodes CDR1 SEHNR and CDR2 FQNEAQ (reference sequence). This CDR3 spans 19 amino acids. V shed 1 base and J shed 4 bases, with 25 bases lying between them. The CDR3 is CASSLDEVDNRVLRETQYF. In DNA form, the CDR3 reads TGTGCCAGCAGCTTAGACGAAGTAGATAACAGGGTCCTCCGAGAGACCCAGTACTTC.

The rearrangement joins TRBV7-9 to TRBJ2-1; D possibly corresponds to TRBD2 (7 bases). This CDR3 has 13 amino acids. CDR1 is SEHNR, CDR2 FQNEAQ, per germline (reference sequence). V lost 10 bases to trimming and J lost 3 bases, with 13 bases between them. The CDR3 here is CAIGGVLYNEQFF. CDR3 DNA: TGTGCCATAGGGGGGGTTCTCTACAATGAGCAGTTCTTC.

DNA of the CDR3: TGTGCCAGCAGGACAGGGGGTGGCAATTCACCCCTCCACTTT. This sequence encodes CASRTGGGNSPLHF. The chain employs TRBV27 and TRBJ1-6, with TRBD1 identical over 9 bases. V was pared by 6 bases and J by 7 bases, with 4 bases of the junction left unmatched. CDR3 length: 14 residues. Germline V gene data show CDR1 as MNHEY and CDR2 as SMNVEV (reference sequence).

The gene calls are TRBV28 and TRBJ1-5, with TRBD1 matching over 8 bases. There are 17 residues in the CDR3. V lost 4 bases and J lost 1; bases outside the gene matches: 9. Germline CDR1 reads MDHEN; CDR2 reads SYDVKM. The CDR3 spells CASSSPRDRKSNQPQHF. DNA for the CDR3: TGTGCCAGCAGTTCACCCCGGGACAGGAAGAGCAATCAGCCCCAGCATTTT.

The chain links TRBV4-1 to TRBJ1-4; D not resolved. CDR3 length: 15 residues. Trimming pared 0 bases from V and 7 bases from J, leaving 12 bases between. Germline assignment: CDR1 MGHRA and CDR2 YSYEKL. The CDR3 bases are TGCGCCAGCAGCCAAGATCGGGGTACAGTTGAAAAACTGTTTTTT. Amino acid sequence: CASSQDRGTVEKLFF.

The chain has TRBV30 and TRBJ2-5; the D is unclear. The CDR3 has 16 residues. Trimming cost V 1 base and J 4 bases, with 19 bases left between them. Germline-derived CDR1 and CDR2 are GTSNPN and SVGIG (reference sequence). The CDR3 DNA sequence: TGTGCCTGGAGTGCCCCAAAGGCCGGGTCTCCAGAGACCCAGTACTTC. Translated: CAWSAPKAGSPETQYF.

Points on this clone: Other DNA sequences within the sample encode an identical CDR3. This chain joins TRBV7-9 and TRBJ2-1; D unresolved. Germline V gene sequence: CDR1 SEHNR, CDR2 FQNEAQ (reference sequence). V lost 5 bases and J lost 6, with 8 bases in between. CDR3 size: 12 residues. CDR3 sequence reads: CASSGSGNEQFF. The CDR3 coding sequence is TGTGCCAGCAGCGGATCTGGCAATGAGCAGTTCTTC.

To note about this clone: A much more abundant neighbour one base away suggests this may be a read error. V and J are TRBV6-5 and TRBJ2-2; no clear D. This CDR3 comprises 11 residues. In germline, CDR1 is MNHEY, CDR2 SVGAGI. V was trimmed by 6 bases and J by 1 base, leaving 0 bases between them. CDR3 DNA sequence: TGTGCCAGCAGGAACACCGGGGAGCTGTTTTTT. Translating gives CASRNTGELFF.

The chain carries TRBV6-5 and TRBJ1-5, with D uncertain. The CDR3 extends over 13 amino acids. Germline CDR1 and CDR2: MNHEY and SVGAGI. The V and J ends lost 0 bases and 5 bases respectively, with 5 bases between them. The CDR3: CASSYSSHQPQHF. The CDR3 DNA sequence: TGTGCCAGCAGTTACTCCTCCCATCAGCCCCAGCATTTT.

The rearrangement uses TRBV4-3 and TRBJ2-1; TRBD2 is a possible D gene (6 bases). The CDR3 has 16 residues. Germline CDR1 and CDR2: LGHNA and YSLEER. With 2 bases removed from V and 3 bases from J, the gap between germline ends came to 14 bases. The CDR3 DNA reads as TGCGCCAGCAGCCAATACCGGGACTCCTTCTACAATGAGCAGTTCTTC. Residues: CASSQYRDSFYNEQFF.

This clone appeared a single time. The chain couples TRBV28 to TRBJ2-7; D not resolved. V was clipped by 1 base and J by 0 bases, with 13 bases between them. CDR3 length: 16 residues. The germline V gene encodes CDR1 MDHEN and CDR2 SYDVKM. CDR3 DNA sequence: TGTGCCAGCAGTTTATTGGGTGGTTTTGGCTCCTACGAGCAGTACTTC. This sequence encodes CASSLLGGFGSYEQYF.